This T cell receptor beta chain was documented in a study of shared clonotypes between healthy human individuals. Study at large: Each donor's CD8 memory used one plate, CD8 naive two, each CD4 subset three.

Negatively enriched CD4+ T cells were divided by CD45RA into naive and memory. On sorted subsets, replicate PCRs used 150 to 250 ng DNA, or 31,000 or so T cell genomes. Authors' methods: Owing to the provision of junction-only sequences devoid of quality scores by immunoSEQ, filtering differed. Clones were sequenced by immunoSEQ multiplex PCR, and TCRdb holds only the in-frame ones, with some missing. That table supplies the V and J calls and clone size; D and trimming were determined from the DNA. The table lists some 1.4 million clones, around 95% of them singletons. With V trimmed by 4 bases and J by 9 bases, 7 bases remained unmatched. The germline V gene encodes CDR1 SGHDT and CDR2 YYEEEE. CDR3 length: 13 amino acids.

The rearrangement links TRBV5-6 to TRBJ2-7; 10 positions agree with TRBD2. The sample taken for sequencing was naive CD4+ T cells sorted from blood. Regarding subset: CD45RA+ positively selected. The clonotype comes from a man aged 25-45 years in good health. CDR3 DNA: TGTGCCAGCAGCCATCGACTAGCGGGCTTGCAGTACTTC. It is translated as CASSHRLAGLQYF.